Presented here are 13 T cell receptor beta chains from one specimen sequenced in a study of T-cell reconstitution after alpha-beta-depleted transplantation in children. This sample's TCRbeta library carried unique molecular identifier barcodes. TCRdb re-called the PCR reads through MiXCR, storing one row per CDR3 protein. Counted here are hundreds of thousands of distinct CDR3 sequences, around 12% occurring once; the ten biggest clones make up 0.79%. Here the sequenced sample was PBMCs, taken before TCRalphabeta/CD19-depleted stem cell transplant. These receptors originate from a girl aged 2 to 9 with congenital amegakaryocytic thrombocytopenia, due to receive a stem cell transplant.

This clonotype was seen only a few times. CDR3 amino acids: CASSAWGQVSSETQYF. The DNA for the CDR3 is TGTGCCAGCTCCGCTTGGGGACAGGTTTCTTCGGAGACCCAGTACTTC. The chain employs TRBV12-3 or TRBV12-4 and TRBJ2-5; 8 nucleotides align to TRBD1. The CDR3 is 16 amino acids. Trimming cost V 8 bases and J 5 bases; bases outside gene matches: 16.

The table lists this clonotype with many counts. The chain combines TRBV20-1 with TRBJ1-1; 9 bases map to TRBD1. The CDR3 runs to 12 residues. Germline V gene sequence: CDR1 DFQATT, CDR2 SNEGSKA (reference sequence). Trimming took 3 bases from V and 10 from J; bases not matched to a gene: 6. CDR3 nucleotides: TGCAGTGCTAGTTTGACAGGGGGGTTAGCTTTCTTT. As protein: CSASLTGGLAFF.

The genes are TRBV20-1 and TRBJ2-7, with 10 bases that match TRBD2. Germline V gene data show CDR1 as DFQATT and CDR2 as SNEGSKA (reference sequence). The J segment lost 2 bases and the V segment lost 3 bases, leaving 7 bases of the junction unmatched. The CDR3 extends over 15 amino acids. The CDR3 protein is CSASPLAGDTYEQYF. CDR3 DNA: TGCAGTGCTAGTCCCCTAGCGGGAGACACCTACGAGCAGTACTTC.

The rearrangement links TRBV7-6 to TRBJ2-2; 8 nucleotides match TRBD2. This CDR3 is built from 15 residues. Trimming took 4 bases from V and 8 from J; bases not matched to a gene: 9. Germline V gene data show CDR1 as SGHVS and CDR2 as FNYEAQ. The CDR3 DNA reads TGTGCCAGCAGCTCGGTAGCGGGACCATATGGGGAGCTGTTTTTT. It codes for CASSSVAGPYGELFF.

The chain carries TRBV27 and TRBJ2-2; D remains ambiguous. From germline, CDR1 is MNHEY and CDR2 SMNVEV (reference sequence). This CDR3 contains 15 residues. The germline V and J ends were trimmed by 5 bases and 3 bases, with 13 bases remaining between them. CDR3 coding DNA: TGTGCCAGCAGTAGACAAGGGTCCTACACCGGGGAGCTGTTTTTT. Translation: CASSRQGSYTGELFF.

In its sample, this clonotype was seen many times. One end of the junction is discordant with germline, which a read error may explain. The chain links TRBV7-3 to TRBJ2-1; D is unclear. CDR1 is SGHTA, CDR2 FQGTGA, per germline. The CDR3 length is 14 residues. This CDR3 reads CASSLMLSSNEQFF. CDR3 DNA sequence: TGTGCCAGCAGCTTAATGCTTTCCTCCAATGAGCAGTTCTTC.

V is TRBV25-1 and J is TRBJ1-4, with D perhaps matching TRBD1 (6 bases). Germline values: CDR1 MGHDK, CDR2 SYGVNS. V lost 6 bases and J lost 3, with 8 bases in between. The CDR3 runs to 13 residues. CDR3 protein: CASRKGANEKLFF. The CDR3 bases are TGTGCCAGCAGAAAGGGGGCTAATGAAAAACTGTTTTTT.

A few counts support this clonotype. The chain combines TRBV3-1 with TRBJ1-1; D is possibly TRBD1 (5 bases). Trimming stripped 8 bases from V and 1 base from J, with 26 bases between. CDR3 length: 18 amino acids. Germline CDR1 LGHDT, CDR2 YNNKEL (reference sequence). The CDR3: CASCLPPGPNLRNTEAFF. In DNA form, the CDR3 reads TGTGCCAGCTGCTTACCCCCGGGGCCTAATTTGAGGAACACTGAAGCTTTCTTT.

This clonotype showed up many times. The rearrangement joins TRBV7-6 to TRBJ2-7; D not certain. CDR1 is SGHVS, CDR2 FNYEAQ, per germline. The V gene lost 5 bases and the J gene lost 6 bases, with 14 bases spanning the gap. The CDR3 is 13 amino acids. CDR3 amino acids: CASSSVFSGEQYF. CDR3 DNA sequence: TGTGCCAGCAGCAGTGTTTTCAGTGGCGAGCAGTACTTC.

This clonotype was seen more than once but under ten times. V is TRBV15 and J is TRBJ1-1, with no clear D. The CDR3 is 12 residues long. Germline values: CDR1 LNHNV, CDR2 YYDKDF (reference sequence). Between the trimmed V and J ends, which lost 0 bases and 7 bases, there was a span of 6 bases. The CDR3 region is CATSRERSEAFF. CDR3 in DNA: TGTGCCACCAGCAGAGAGAGAAGTGAAGCTTTCTTT.

Many counts were recorded for this clonotype. The V and J genes are TRBV5-1 and TRBJ2-7; no definite D call. This CDR3 is built from 13 residues. Germline V gene data show CDR1 as SGHRS and CDR2 as YFSETQ. V was shortened by 4 bases and J by 2 bases, with 10 bases between the two germline ends. Written as DNA, the CDR3 is TGCGCCAGCAGCCCCGACACCACCTACGAGCAGTACTTC. The encoded protein is CASSPDTTYEQYF. Filled out from reference TRBV5-1 and TRBJ2-7, the complete variable domain reads KAGVTQTPRYLIKTRGQQVTLSCSPISGHRSVSWYQQTPGQGLQFLFEYFSETQRNKGNFPGRFSGRQFSNSRSEMNVSTLELGDSALYLCASSPDTTYEQYFGPGTRLTVT.

This clonotype was seen many times. The J gene is TRBJ2-7, the V gene TRBV20-1, with D possibly matching TRBD1 (6 bases). This CDR3 has 15 amino acids. Germline V gene data show CDR1 as DFQATT and CDR2 as SNEGSKA (reference sequence). V shed 5 bases and J shed 3 bases, with 20 bases lying between them. CDR3 region: CSALKIPGQIYEQYF. In DNA, the CDR3 is TGCAGTGCTCTGAAAATCCCGGGACAAATCTACGAGCAGTACTTC.

There are many counts of this clonotype. The chain uses TRBV12-3 or TRBV12-4 and TRBJ1-4, with 7 bases identical to TRBD1. The J segment lost 8 bases and the V segment lost 6 bases, leaving 6 bases of the junction unmatched. The CDR3 has 13 residues. CDR3: CASSGRGAEKLFF. The CDR3 region has the DNA TGTGCCAGCAGCGGCAGGGGGGCGGAAAAACTGTTTTTT.